This T cell receptor (beta chain) was documented in a study of blood T cell repertoires in COVID-19. Overall study context: The cDNA or gDNA used as material had been derived from T cells, B-cell-depleted T cells, or PBMCs.

Donors were grouped by their self-reported clinical history. The sample holds a few counts of this clone. CDR1 is LGHNA and CDR2 is YSLEER in the germline V gene. With 3 bases clipped from V and 1 base from J, the junction kept 10 bases outside the gene matches. The CDR3 totals 17 residues. TCRdb's copy holds only in-frame clones and misses some; the assay was immunoSEQ multiplex PCR. The table lists under 300,000 clones, approximately 86% of them singletons. The rearrangement joins TRBV4-3 to TRBJ2-3; 7 bases are a match to TRBD2. Sequencing was done on a sample of PBMCs or T cells enriched from blood (not recorded which). The clonotype originates from a woman in her twenties or thirties with acute COVID-19. The CDR3 loop reads CASSQRTSTSGTDTQYF. As DNA, the CDR3 is TGCGCCAGCAGCCAGAGGACTAGTACGAGTGGCACAGATACGCAGTATTTT.